These 16 T cell receptor beta chains were all obtained from the same sample, sequenced in a study of cytomegalovirus exposure and HLA in healthy donors. 13 Jbeta primers and 60 Vbeta primers were used for the PCR. The method was immunoSEQ multiplex PCR; TCRdb's version includes in-frame clones alone and lacks a portion of them. The table lists some 110,000 clones, 70% to 75% of them singletons. The sequencing sample was made of PBMCs. The receptors were gathered from a woman younger than 35 in good health and CMV-seronegative.

The chain combines TRBV27 with TRBJ2-1, with 11 bases matching TRBD2. With 6 bases clipped from V and 4 bases from J, the junction kept 5 bases outside the gene matches. The V gene's germline CDR1 is MNHEY and CDR2 SMNVEV (reference sequence). This CDR3 has 15 residues. CDR3 bases: TGTGCCAGCAGGGCTAGCGGGGGGCCTTACAATGAGCAGTTCTTC. Amino acid sequence: CASRASGGPYNEQFF.

The genes are TRBV2 and TRBJ2-1; 11 bases are a match to TRBD2. The CDR3 sequence is 15 residues long. Unmatched junction bases numbered 10, after V lost 7 bases and J lost 8 bases. The germline gives CDR1 SNHLY, CDR2 FYNNEI. The CDR3 bases are TGTGCCAGCATGAGAGGTAGCGGGGGGGCGCATGAGCAGTTCTTC. It specifies CASMRGSGGAHEQFF.

The chain joins TRBV5-4 to TRBJ1-4; D gene uncertain. Germline CDR1 SGHNT, CDR2 YYREEE (reference sequence). Trimming took 2 bases from V and 8 from J, leaving 13 bases between them. The CDR3 runs 14 residues. CDR3 in DNA: TGTGCCAGCAGCTTCGGGAGAAGAGGGGAAAAACTGTTTTTT. Translated, it gives CASSFGRRGEKLFF.

The chain combines TRBV9 with TRBJ2-2, with D perhaps matching TRBD1 (5 bases). V lost 1 base and J lost 1, with 5 bases in between. The V gene's germline CDR1 is SGDLS and CDR2 YYNGEE. This CDR3 has 14 residues. The CDR3 DNA follows: TGTGCCAGCAGCGTACAGGGGAACACCGGGGAGCTGTTTTTT. Amino acid sequence: CASSVQGNTGELFF.

V gene TRBV15 combines with J gene TRBJ2-5; D call uncertain. Trimming cost V 1 base and J 5 bases, with 8 bases left between them. CDR1 is LNHNV, CDR2 YYDKDF, per germline (reference sequence). The CDR3 covers 13 residues. CDR3 amino acids: CATSRGPRETQYF. DNA for the CDR3: TGTGCCACCAGCAGAGGGCCCAGGGAGACCCAGTACTTC.

V is TRBV7-9 and J is TRBJ1-1; D uncertain. V dropped 0 bases and J dropped 1 base, with 9 bases sitting between them. The V gene's germline CDR1 is SEHNR and CDR2 FQNEAQ (reference sequence). The CDR3 totals 15 residues. The CDR3 protein is CASSLAPPGNTEAFF. The CDR3 nucleotides are TGTGCCAGCAGCTTAGCGCCTCCGGGGAACACTGAAGCTTTCTTT. The entire variable domain, with the rest obtained from reference TRBV7-9 and TRBJ1-1, is as follows: DTGVSQNPRHKITKRGQNVTFRCDPISEHNRLYWYRQTLGQGPEFLTYFQNEAQLEKSRLLSDRFSAERPKGSFSTLEIQRTEQGDSAMYLCASSLAPPGNTEAFFGQGTRLTVV.

This clone was recorded many times. The chain recombines TRBV28 with TRBJ2-1, with a possible D match to TRBD2 (7 bases). The germline CDR1 and CDR2 sequences are MDHEN and SYDVKM. The CDR3 covers 17 residues. Trimming pared 5 bases from V and 4 bases from J, leaving 21 bases between. CDR3 in amino acids: CASSRLGRGAGYNEQFF. CDR3 coding DNA: TGTGCCAGCAGTCGACTAGGACGGGGGGCGGGGTACAATGAGCAGTTCTTC.

The gene calls are TRBV6-5 and TRBJ2-7; D uncertain. The germline CDR1 and CDR2 sequences are MNHEY and SVGAGI. The CDR3 is 13 residues long. The germline V and J ends were trimmed by 4 bases and 0 bases, with 7 bases remaining between them. CDR3 sequence reads: CASSFTGSYEQYF. The CDR3 DNA follows: TGTGCCAGCAGTTTCACGGGCTCCTACGAGCAGTACTTC.

This chain uses TRBV11-2 with TRBJ2-2; TRBD2 aligns across 7 bases. V trimming: 0 bases; J trimming: 0 bases; junction bases outside the gene matches: 1. Germline V gene lookup returns CDR1 SGHAT and CDR2 FQNNGV. The CDR3 length is 16 residues. The CDR3 protein is CASSLEAGANTGELFF. The CDR3 nucleotides read TGTGCCAGCAGCTTAGAGGCGGGGGCGAACACCGGGGAGCTGTTTTTT.

This chain connects TRBV5-1 to TRBJ2-4, with 9 positions matching TRBD1. The CDR3 sequence is 15 residues long. Germline values: CDR1 SGHRS, CDR2 YFSETQ. V shed 4 bases, J shed 4 bases, and the junction held 6 bases outside the gene matches. The CDR3 DNA is TGCGCCAGCAGCACCGGGGGACAGGGAAAAAACATTCAGTACTTC. It codes for CASSTGGQGKNIQYF.

This clone appeared a few times. J is TRBJ2-1 and V is TRBV5-6; TRBD2 aligns across 8 bases. The germline V gene encodes CDR1 SGHDT and CDR2 YYEEEE. V shed 4 bases, J shed 4 bases, and the junction held 10 bases outside the gene matches. The CDR3 loop spans 16 amino acids. In DNA, the CDR3 is TGTGCCAGCAGCCGGAAAGCGGGGGCCGGTTACAATGAGCAGTTCTTC. This codes for CASSRKAGAGYNEQFF.

In this sample, this clone turned up a few times. The chain combines TRBV5-1 with TRBJ2-1; D ambiguous. The V gene's germline CDR1 is SGHRS and CDR2 YFSETQ. Trimming left V 0 bases short and J 0 bases short, with 7 bases between. This CDR3 has 15 residues. The CDR3 DNA reads as TGCGCCAGCAGCTTGGCTACGAGCTCCTACAATGAGCAGTTCTTC. Protein sequence: CASSLATSSYNEQFF. Using reference TRBV5-1 and TRBJ2-1 for the parts outside the CDR3, the full variable domain is KAGVTQTPRYLIKTRGQQVTLSCSPISGHRSVSWYQQTPGQGLQFLFEYFSETQRNKGNFPGRFSGRQFSNSRSEMNVSTLELGDSALYLCASSLATSSYNEQFFGPGTRLTVL.

CDR3 bases: TGTGCCAGCAGCTTGGGAGGGGCGGGGCAGCCCCAGCATTTT. Protein: CASSLGGAGQPQHF. V gene TRBV5-4 combines with J gene TRBJ1-5; D might be TRBD1 (5 bases). This CDR3 has 14 residues. Trimming took 0 bases from V and 7 from J, leaving 11 bases between them. Germline V gene data show CDR1 as SGHNT and CDR2 as YYREEE (reference sequence).

A few counts support this clone. V gene TRBV5-1 combines with J gene TRBJ2-7; 8 bases agree with TRBD1. The length of the CDR3 is 14 residues. The germline CDR1 and CDR2 sequences are SGHRS and YFSETQ. V was clipped by 5 bases and J by 3 bases; unmatched bases: 7. The CDR3 DNA reads as TGCGCCAGCAGGTTGACAGGGGATTACTACGAGCAGTACTTC. It is translated as CASRLTGDYYEQYF. The whole variable domain, filled in from reference TRBV5-1 and TRBJ2-7, reads KAGVTQTPRYLIKTRGQQVTLSCSPISGHRSVSWYQQTPGQGLQFLFEYFSETQRNKGNFPGRFSGRQFSNSRSEMNVSTLELGDSALYLCASRLTGDYYEQYFGPGTRLTVT.

This clone has more than one count but fewer than ten. The CDR3 reads CASSGRLSGELFF. The CDR3 DNA reads as TGTGCCAGCAGTGGAAGACTGTCCGGGGAGCTGTTTTTT. The chain recombines TRBV28 with TRBJ2-2, with D hard to call. The V end was cut by 5 bases, the J end by 6 bases, with 10 bases between. Looked up from germline, CDR1 is MDHEN and CDR2 is SYDVKM. This CDR3 is built from 13 residues.

The chain carries TRBV13 and TRBJ1-6, with 9 bases aligning to TRBD1. The trim removed 3 bases at V and 9 bases at J, leaving 9 bases unmatched. This CDR3 region has 16 residues. Germline CDR1 and CDR2: PRHDT and FYEKMQ (reference sequence). As DNA, the CDR3 is TGTGCCAGCAGCTTGGCGGTGGGACAGGGTTTTTCACCCCTCCACTTT. It codes for CASSLAVGQGFSPLHF.